This T cell receptor (beta chain) was obtained from a study of blood T cell repertoires in COVID-19. Individuals aged about 18 to 89 years were recruited from 24 US areas. Clinical history reported by participants formed the basis on which cohorts were assigned. Study processing details: It was from reference gene primer amplification that nucleated cell counts were estimated. Sequencing was performed with immunoSEQ multiplex PCR; in TCRdb, only in-frame clones are kept and a portion is missing. Clone size and the V and J calls come from that table; the DNA yielded D and trimming. The sample records around 200,000 clones, around 90% being singletons. CDR1 and CDR2 from the germline V gene are LGHDT and YNNKEL (reference sequence). The CDR3 is made up of 14 amino acids. V was shortened by 5 bases and J by 5 bases, with 16 bases between the two germline ends.

The chain links TRBV3-1 (or the pseudogene TRBV3-2) to TRBJ2-7; maybe TRBD1 (7 bases). The sample comprised PBMCs or T cells enriched from blood (not recorded which). This TCR was sampled from a man younger than 40 who had recovered from COVID-19. The CDR3 spells CASSNGGGTNEQYF. The DNA of the CDR3 is TGTGCCAGCAGCAACGGAGGGGGCACGAACGAGCAGTACTTC.